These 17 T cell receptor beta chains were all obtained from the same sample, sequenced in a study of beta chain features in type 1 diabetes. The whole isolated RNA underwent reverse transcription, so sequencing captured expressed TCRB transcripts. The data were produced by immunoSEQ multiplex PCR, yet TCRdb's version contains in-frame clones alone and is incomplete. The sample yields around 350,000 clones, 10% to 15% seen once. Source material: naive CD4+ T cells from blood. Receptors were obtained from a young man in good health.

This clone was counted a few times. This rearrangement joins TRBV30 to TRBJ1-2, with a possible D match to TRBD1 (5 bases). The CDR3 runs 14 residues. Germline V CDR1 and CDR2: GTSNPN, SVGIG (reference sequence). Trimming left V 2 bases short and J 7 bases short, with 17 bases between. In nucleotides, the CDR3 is TGTGCCTGGAGTCCAGGGCTCGATACGGGTGGCTACACCTTC. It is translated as CAWSPGLDTGGYTF.

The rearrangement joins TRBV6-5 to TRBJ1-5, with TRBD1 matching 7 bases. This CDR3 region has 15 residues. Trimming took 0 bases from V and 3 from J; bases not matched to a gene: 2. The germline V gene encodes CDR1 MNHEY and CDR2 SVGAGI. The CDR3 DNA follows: TGTGCCAGCAGTTACTCGGGACAGCCCAATCAGCCCCAGCATTTT. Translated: CASSYSGQPNQPQHF.

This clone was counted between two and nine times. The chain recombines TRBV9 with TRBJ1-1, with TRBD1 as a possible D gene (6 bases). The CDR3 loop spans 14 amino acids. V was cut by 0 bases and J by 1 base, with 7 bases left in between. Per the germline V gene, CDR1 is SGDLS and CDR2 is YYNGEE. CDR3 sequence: CASSVGQANTEAFF. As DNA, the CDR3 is TGTGCCAGCAGCGTAGGACAGGCGAACACTGAAGCTTTCTTT.

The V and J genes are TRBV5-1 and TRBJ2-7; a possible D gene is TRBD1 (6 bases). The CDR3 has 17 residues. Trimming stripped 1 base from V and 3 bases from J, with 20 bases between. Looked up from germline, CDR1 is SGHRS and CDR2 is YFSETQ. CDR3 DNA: TGCGCCAGCAGCTTGCCCAGGGGTCGAGACTTGGACTACGAGCAGTACTTC. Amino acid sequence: CASSLPRGRDLDYEQYF.

CDR3 nucleotides: TGTGCCTGGAGTGGACACCCGAACACTGAAGCTTTCTTT. The encoded protein is CAWSGHPNTEAFF. This chain connects TRBV30 to TRBJ1-1; the D is unclear. Trimming cost V 1 base and J 1 base, with 7 bases left between them. Germline V lookup: CDR1 GTSNPN, CDR2 SVGIG (reference sequence). This CDR3 contains 13 residues.

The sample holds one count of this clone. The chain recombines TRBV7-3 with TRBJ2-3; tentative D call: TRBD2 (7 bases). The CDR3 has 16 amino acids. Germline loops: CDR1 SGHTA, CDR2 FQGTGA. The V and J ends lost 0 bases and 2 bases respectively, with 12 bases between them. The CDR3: CASSLTRGGPTDTQYF. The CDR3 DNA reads TGTGCCAGCAGCTTAACGCGCGGGGGCCCCACAGATACGCAGTATTTT.

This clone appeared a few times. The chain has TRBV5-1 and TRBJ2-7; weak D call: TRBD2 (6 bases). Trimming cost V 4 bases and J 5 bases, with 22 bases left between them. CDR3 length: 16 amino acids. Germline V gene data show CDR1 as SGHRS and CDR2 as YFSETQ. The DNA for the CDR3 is TGCGCCAGCAGCCCGGGGAGGACTGGCTACGGCCACGAGCAGTACTTC. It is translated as CASSPGRTGYGHEQYF.

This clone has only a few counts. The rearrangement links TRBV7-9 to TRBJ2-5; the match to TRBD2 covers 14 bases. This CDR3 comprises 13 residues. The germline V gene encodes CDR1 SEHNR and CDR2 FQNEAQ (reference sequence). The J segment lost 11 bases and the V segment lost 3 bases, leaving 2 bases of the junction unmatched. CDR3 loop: CASSFGTSGRQYF. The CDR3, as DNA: TGTGCCAGCAGCTTCGGGACTAGCGGGAGACAGTACTTC.

The CDR3 nucleotides read TGTGCCAGCAGTGCCCGGACAGGGGTCGGCTATGGCTACACCTTC. Residues: CASSARTGVGYGYTF. The V call is TRBV2, the J call TRBJ1-2; 9 bases fit TRBD1. There are 15 residues in the CDR3. The V gene end was trimmed by 4 bases and the J gene end by 4 bases; junction bases not matched to a gene: 7. CDR1 is SNHLY and CDR2 is FYNNEI in the germline V gene.

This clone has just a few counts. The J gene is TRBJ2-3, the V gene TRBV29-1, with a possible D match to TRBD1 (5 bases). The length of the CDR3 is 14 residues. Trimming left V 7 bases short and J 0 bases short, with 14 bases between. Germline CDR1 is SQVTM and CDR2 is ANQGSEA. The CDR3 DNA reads TGCAGCGCTGCAGGGCCTTCTAGCACAGATACGCAGTATTTT. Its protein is CSAAGPSSTDTQYF.

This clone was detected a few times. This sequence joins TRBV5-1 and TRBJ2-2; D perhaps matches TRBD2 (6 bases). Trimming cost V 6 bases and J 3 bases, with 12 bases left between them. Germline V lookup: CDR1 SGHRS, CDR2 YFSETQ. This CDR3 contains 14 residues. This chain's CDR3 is CASMEGPHTGELFF. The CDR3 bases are TGCGCCAGCATGGAGGGGCCTCACACCGGGGAGCTGTTTTTT.

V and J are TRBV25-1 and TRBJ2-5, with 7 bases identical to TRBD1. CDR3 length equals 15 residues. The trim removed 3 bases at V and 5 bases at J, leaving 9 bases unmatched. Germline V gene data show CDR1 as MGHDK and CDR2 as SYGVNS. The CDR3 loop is CASSDRDRAPETQYF. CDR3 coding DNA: TGTGCCAGCAGTGATCGCGACAGGGCACCCGAGACCCAGTACTTC.

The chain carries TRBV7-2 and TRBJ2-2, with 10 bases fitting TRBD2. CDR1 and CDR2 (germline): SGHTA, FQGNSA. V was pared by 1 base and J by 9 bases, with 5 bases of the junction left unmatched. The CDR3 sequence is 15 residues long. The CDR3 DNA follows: TGTGCCAGCAGCTTAGGTGCTAGCGGGAGTCGGGAGCTGTTTTTT. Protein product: CASSLGASGSRELFF.

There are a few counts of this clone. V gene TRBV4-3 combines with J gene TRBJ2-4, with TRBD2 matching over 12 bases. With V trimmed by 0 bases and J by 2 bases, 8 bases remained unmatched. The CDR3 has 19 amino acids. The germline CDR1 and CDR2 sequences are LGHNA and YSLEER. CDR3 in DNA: TGCGCCAGCAGCCAAGATCCTAGCGGGGGGGCCCGGTCCAAAAACATTCAGTACTTC. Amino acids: CASSQDPSGGARSKNIQYF.

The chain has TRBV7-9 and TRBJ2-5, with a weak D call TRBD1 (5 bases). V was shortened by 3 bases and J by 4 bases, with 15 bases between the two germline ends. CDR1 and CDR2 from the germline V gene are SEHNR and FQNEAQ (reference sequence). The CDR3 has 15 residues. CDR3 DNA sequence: TGTGCCAGCAGCTTGGGTTTTAGCAGGGCAGAGACCCAGTACTTC. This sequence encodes CASSLGFSRAETQYF.

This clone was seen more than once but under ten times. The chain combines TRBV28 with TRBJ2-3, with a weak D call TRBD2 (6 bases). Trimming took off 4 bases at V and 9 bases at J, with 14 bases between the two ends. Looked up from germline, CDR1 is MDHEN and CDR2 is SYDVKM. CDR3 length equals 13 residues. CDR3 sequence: CASSSPGTGTQYF. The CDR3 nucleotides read TGTGCCAGCAGTTCTCCTGGGACTGGCACGCAGTATTTT.

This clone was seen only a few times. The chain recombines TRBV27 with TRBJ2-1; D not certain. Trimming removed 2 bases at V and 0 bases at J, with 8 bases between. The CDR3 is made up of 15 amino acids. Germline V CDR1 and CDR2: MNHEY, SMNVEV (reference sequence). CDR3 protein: CASSLVVNSYNEQFF. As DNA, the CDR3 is TGTGCCAGCAGTTTAGTAGTTAACTCCTACAATGAGCAGTTCTTC.